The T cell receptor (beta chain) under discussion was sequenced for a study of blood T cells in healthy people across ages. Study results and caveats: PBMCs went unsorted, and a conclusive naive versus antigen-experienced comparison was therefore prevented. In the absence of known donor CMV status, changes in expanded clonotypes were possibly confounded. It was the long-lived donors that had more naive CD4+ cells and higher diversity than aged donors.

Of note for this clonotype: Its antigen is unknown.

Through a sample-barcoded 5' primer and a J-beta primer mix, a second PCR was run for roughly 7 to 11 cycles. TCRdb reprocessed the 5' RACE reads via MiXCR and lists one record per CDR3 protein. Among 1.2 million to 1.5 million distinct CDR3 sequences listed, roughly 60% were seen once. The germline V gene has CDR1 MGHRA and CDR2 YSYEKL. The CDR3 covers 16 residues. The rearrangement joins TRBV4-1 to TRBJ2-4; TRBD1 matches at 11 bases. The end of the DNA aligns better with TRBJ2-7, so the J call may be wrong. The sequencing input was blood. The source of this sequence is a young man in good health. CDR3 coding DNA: TGCGCCAGCAGCCTCATGGACAGGGGGCGATCCTACGAGCAGTACTTC. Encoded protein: CASSLMDRGRSYEQYF.